This T cell receptor beta chain was found in a study of beta chain features in type 1 diabetes (dated by TCRdb to the late 2010s). Background on the whole study: Patients and healthy donors did not differ in mean age, gender distribution, total cell number or subset yield. A total of 100 million to 140 million sorted cells were examined across all samples, and the number of cells per subset was strongly correlated with RNA yield. The study compared TCRB repertoires of sorted circulating CD4+ T cell subsets between recently diagnosed type 1 diabetes patients and matched healthy donors. Regulatory and stem cell-like memory subsets were obtained from only 8 patients and roughly 8 healthy donors, while naive and central memory subsets were obtained from all 28 donors. The full study reports these points: Shorter templates might be favored by PCR, yet because patient and control samples were amplified and corrected together, any such skew would affect both groups equally. Because small numbers of individuals were included in the HLA sub-analyses, any influence of HLA type on TCRB rearrangement was left unresolved. Naive, central memory and regulatory TCRB repertoires appeared to be more similar among patients than among healthy donors. In all four CD4+ subsets, TCRB CDR3 length was moderately but significantly shorter in type 1 diabetes patients. Because cDNA rather than genomic DNA was sequenced, highly expressing activated cells could have been over-represented, although no difference in activation and CD3 levels was found between groups. Patients with type 1 diabetes made fewer insertions and deleted more nucleotides at VDJ recombination sites, implying thymic rearrangement abnormalities.

This clone was counted only a few times. The specificity of this receptor is unknown. No qualities accompany the bases; no much larger clone lies one base away. Each donor gave one peripheral blood draw, averaging roughly 0.11 L, which was collected into heparinised tubes. A BD FACSAria II and a panel including CD45RO, CCR7, CD25, CD127, CD95 and CD27 were used to sort naive, central memory, regulatory and stem cell-like memory CD4+ T cells. All sorted populations exceeded 95% purity. PBMCs were isolated immediately by Lymphoprep density gradient centrifugation and stained directly without culture. So that batch effects would be minimized, each experiment stained and sorted samples in pairs, pairing one healthy donor with one patient. The germline V gene provides CDR1 SGHTA and CDR2 FQGNSA. Including cysteine and phenylalanine, the CDR3 has 18 amino acids. Only the CDR3 part of the read is kept: 54 bases, read in frame from the first base. Ends trimmed: V by 3 bases, J by 3 bases; bases unmatched to a gene: 7.

The High Capacity cDNA Reverse Transcription Kit was used to reverse transcribe all of the isolated RNA, meaning that expressed TCRB transcripts were what got sequenced. Deep immunoSEQ sequencing was applied to naive, central memory and regulatory T cell samples, giving an average of roughly 3.5 million total reads per sample. Sorted cells were lysed in RLT buffer and RNA was extracted with DNase-treated RNeasy Micro or Mini kits, depending on cell number. Each cell subset was processed separately to prevent cross-contamination, with patient and healthy donor samples processed together. TCRB sequences were amplified from cDNA with the immunoSEQ multiplex PCR, producing 87-bp fragments spanning the CDR3 region. Sequencing of the amplicons was done on the Illumina HiSeq platform. The study's own analysis went as follows. PCR bias was corrected computationally using synthetic template baselines, and reads within Hamming distance 2 were collapsed, with unmergeable singletons discarded. Reads were aligned to IMGT to assign V, D and J genes, CDR3 length, and insertions or deletions at six rearrangement sites. Clonotype counts were normalized to sorted cell number within each subset before computing true diversity and Gini coefficients with the tcR R package. The overlap coefficient, calculated on TCRB nucleotide sequences, was used to quantify repertoire sharing. Out-of-frame TCRB sequences from naive cells were analyzed as a proxy for the pre-selection repertoire. TCRdb obtained this table from immuneACCESS and retained in-frame rearrangements with V and J assigned. These tables miss some clones; where compared with another copy, unresolved V genes account for less than half of the shortfall, and the remainder is unexplained. V, J and clone size were drawn from that table, and D and trimming were deduced from the DNA. This sample gives 350,000 to 450,000 clones in total; around 15% of them show up just once. The ten largest clones represent 0.019% of the sample.

This chain is built from TRBV7-2 and TRBJ2-6; 11 of the junction bases match TRBD2. This receptor was identified in a woman between 18 and 30 years old in good health. The sample comprised naive CD4+ T cells from blood. This specimen's cell subset or site label, interpreted: true naive CD4+ T cells. The CDR3 protein is CASSFTSGRGVGANVLTF. The sequence in DNA is TGTGCCAGCAGCTTTACTAGCGGGAGAGGAGTTGGGGCCAACGTCCTGACTTTC.